Listed here is a single T cell receptor beta chain. The sample holds many counts of this clonotype. Its specific antigen is unknown. No base quality values were provided; no much bigger clone lies one nucleotide off. V is clipped by 5 bases and J by 5 bases, and the sequence between their germline boundaries is 15 bases long. Counted from cysteine to phenylalanine, this CDR3 has 14 amino acids. CDR3 DNA is the only sequence kept; it has 42 bases, read in frame from the first base. The germline V gene provides CDR1 SGHTA and CDR2 FQGNSA. In light of the paper, this sample's time point label describes: persistent/refractory GD, antithyroid drugs over 5 years with positive TRAb. RNA was extracted from PBMCs in TRIzol for both TCR sequencing and RNA sequencing. The diagnosis of Graves' disease followed American Thyroid Association guidelines. Patients for the study were recruited at an endocrinology department in Xi'an, China. From each patient, approximately 10 milliliters of peripheral blood was collected into an EDTA anticoagulant tube. Ficoll Paque Plus density gradient separation was used to isolate PBMCs, and no further T cell sorting was performed. An Agilent 2100 Bioanalyzer and agarose gel were used to check RNA quality, while a NanoDrop 2000 measured RNA concentration.

These data are taken from a study of regulatory T cells in long-lasting Graves disease (dated by TCRdb to the early 2020s). At the level of the whole study: Persistent Graves' disease meant more than 5 years of antithyroid drug treatment with TSH receptor autoantibodies that stayed positive. Peripheral blood TCR sequencing and RNA sequencing compared persistent Graves' disease patients with newly diagnosed Graves' disease patients. A total of roughly 33 samples underwent TCR sequencing: some 13 from persistent and roughly 20 from newly diagnosed Graves' disease patients. On average, persistent Graves' disease patients in the clinical cohort had been on antithyroid drugs for around ten years. The study took place in China and was registered as a clinical trial. The paper's findings and limits, for the study overall: Compared with newly diagnosed patients, patients with persistent Graves' disease had lower TCR Shannon entropy and fewer highly expanded clones, which suggests clonal expansion. Only peripheral blood was studied, because thyroid tissue, the primary lesion, was inaccessible. TRBV28, TRBJ1-2 and TRBJ2-5 were preferentially used in persistent disease, while TRBV20-1 and TRBJ2-1 were favored in newly diagnosed disease. Persistent patients shared more public clonotypes among themselves (2,741) than newly diagnosed patients did (approximately 970). The authors acknowledged the small sample size as a limitation that may reduce accuracy. Only the TCR beta chain was sequenced and analyzed.

Libraries were built with multiplex PCR. Sequencing was carried out with an Illumina HiSeq 4000. iRepertoire HTBI primers and Arm-PCR amplification of CDR3 regions were used to construct TCR beta libraries. PCR products were gel purified before sequencing. As for the authors' bioinformatics: A total of around 59 TRBV and 14 TRBJ segments were identified across samples and were used for gene usage analysis of CDR3 amino acid clonotypes. COPE and FqMerger were used to merge filtered high-quality paired reads into contigs. BLAST was used to align contigs to the IMGT TRBV, TRBD and TRBJ reference genes, and CDR3 was defined following IMGT. Highly expanded clones were defined as clonotypes with a frequency above 0.1%. Shannon entropy was used to measure repertoire diversity, and the Gini coefficient was used to measure V-J evenness. A clonotype found in more than one individual was treated as public. TCRdb applied fastp at Q25 and MiXCR to the public reads, then kept only in-frame beta chains. Each record represents a unique CDR3 protein, reported with the most common genes and DNA among its rows. TCRdb's processing, not the study's, gives the V and J calls here. The sample table lists some 280,000 distinct CDR3 sequences, roughly 21% of them with a count of one. The ten largest clones add up to roughly three fifths of the sample.

This TCR was sampled from a female donor with Graves disease. In this chain, TRBV7-2 is recombined with TRBJ2-5, with the D gene too uncertain to name. The sample here was peripheral blood mononuclear cells (PBMCs), taken when the disease was refractory, from a patient treated with antithyroid drugs. The sequenced DNA: TGTGCCAGCAGCACCGAGTCCCGAGCGGAGACCCAGTACTTC. This gives the protein CASSTESRAETQYF.